This is a list of T cell receptor beta chains from one sample in a study of post-analysis software for immune sequencing data. MiXCR, applied by TCRdb to the PCR reads, yields one record per CDR3 protein. This sample has around 400,000 distinct CDR3 sequences, with less than 35% found just once. The material sequenced was blood. These receptor sequences come from a girl under 18 with multiple sclerosis. Each CDR3 is given with its conserved first and last residue. The D gene is left open where the match is weak. Rows give clone size only sometimes, using once, few, many, or a class for an expanded clone.

>-|TRBV3-1|-|TRBJ2-7
TGTGCCAGCAGCCCTAGAGGAGGGGGCATGTACGAGCAGTACTTC
CASSPRGGGMYEQYF
>many|TRBV12-3/TRBV12-4|TRBD2|TRBJ2-3
TGTGCCAGCAGTTTACCAACTAGCGGTAGCACAGATACGCAGTATTTT
CASSLPTSGSTDTQYF
>-|TRBV6-5|-|TRBJ1-6
TGTGCCAGCAGTTACGAGAGGACAGTTGGTTCACCCCTCCACTTT
CASSYERTVGSPLHF
>few|TRBV2|-|TRBJ2-7
TGTGCCAGCAGTTCACCCGGGACCCCTTTCGCCTACGAGCAGTACTTC
CASSSPGTPFAYEQYF
>few|TRBV12-3/TRBV12-4|-|TRBJ1-4
TGTGCCAGCAGTTTCTATGGGGCGACTAATGAAAAACTGTTTTTT
CASSFYGATNEKLFF
>-|TRBV20-1|TRBD1|TRBJ1-1
TGCAGTGCTTGTAAGGACAGGGCCGGCGCTGAAGCTTTCTTT
CSACKDRAGAEAFF
>-|TRBV12-3/TRBV12-4|-|TRBJ2-2
TGTGCCAGCAGTCACCGGGGGACGGACACCGGGGAGCTGTTTTTT
CASSHRGTDTGELFF
>few|TRBV24-1|TRBD1|TRBJ2-5
TGTGCCACCAGTGGAGAGGTCGGGACAGGCCAAGAGACCCAGTACTTC
CATSGEVGTGQETQYF
>-|TRBV28|TRBD1|TRBJ1-1
TGTGCCAGCTTGTCACAGGGGGTGAACACTGAAGCTTTCTTT
CASLSQGVNTEAFF
>-|TRBV11-2|-|TRBJ1-4
TGTGCCAGCAGTTTACAGGGTTCTAATGAAAAACTGTTTTTT
CASSLQGSNEKLFF
>-|TRBV5-1|TRBD2|TRBJ2-5
TGCGCCAGCAGCTTGGGACTAGCGAGGGAGCAGTACTTC
CASSLGLAREQYF
>-|TRBV5-1|-|TRBJ2-3
TGCGCCAGCAGCTTGCCCGGTAGCGGTGCCACAGATACGCAGTATTTT
CASSLPGSGATDTQYF
>few|TRBV7-2|-|TRBJ1-2
TGTGCCAGCAGCCGAGGGCAGGGCCCTAACTATGGCTACACCTTC
CASSRGQGPNYGYTF
>-|TRBV18|-|TRBJ2-6
TGTGCCAGCTCAAAGGGGGAAGCCGGGGCCAACGTCCTGACTTTC
CASSKGEAGANVLTF
>-|TRBV10-3|TRBD2|TRBJ2-5
TGTGCCATCAGTGAGAGGGCGGGGGGGTCACAAGAGACCCAGTACTTC
CAISERAGGSQETQYF
>few|TRBV5-1|TRBD1|TRBJ2-1
TGCGCCAGCAGCCTACAAGGTGGGACAGGAATGAACAATGAGCAGTTCTTC
CASSLQGGTGMNNEQFF
>few|TRBV11-2|-|TRBJ1-5
TGTGCCAGCAGCTTAGAATCTTGGGGTCAGCCCCAGCATTTT
CASSLESWGQPQHF
>-|TRBV5-1|-|TRBJ2-1
TGCGCCAGCAGCTTGGAGGGGTCTCCCTACAATGAGCAGTTCTTC
CASSLEGSPYNEQFF
>few|TRBV5-1|TRBD1|TRBJ2-5
TGCGCCAGCAGCTTTAACACAGGGGGCGCGGAGACCCAGTACTTC
CASSFNTGGAETQYF
>-|TRBV4-1|TRBD2|TRBJ2-1
TGCGCCAGCAGCCTCATCCGGACTAGCGGGGGGGCCGGACCCTACAATGAGCAGTTCTTC
CASSLIRTSGGAGPYNEQFF
>-|TRBV10-3|-|TRBJ2-5
TGTGCCATCAATGGCGAGGGGGGGCAAGAGACCCAGTACTTC
CAINGEGGQETQYF
>few|TRBV7-9|-|TRBJ2-3
TGTGCCAGCAGCCCAGGACAAGGCTGGGATACGCAGTATTTT
CASSPGQGWDTQYF
>once|TRBV20-1|TRBD2|TRBJ2-5
TGCAGTGCTAGTCGTCGGGGGGAGACGGAGACCCAGTACTTC
CSASRRGETETQYF
>once|TRBV11-3|-|TRBJ2-1
TGTGCCAGCAGCTTTAGGGGGGCAAGGGACAATGAGCAGTTCTTC
CASSFRGARDNEQFF
>-|TRBV4-1|TRBD2|TRBJ2-7
TGCGCCAGCGGCCAAGATAGCAGCGGGGGCCTCTACGAGCAGTACTTC
CASGQDSSGGLYEQYF
>-|TRBV6-5|TRBD1|TRBJ2-1
TGTGCCAGCAGTTACCACAGGGGGTTTTCGAATGAGCAGTTCTTC
CASSYHRGFSNEQFF
>-|TRBV12-5|-|TRBJ2-1
TGTGCTAGTGGTCCCCCCCCCCACGGAGGGTGGGCTCAGTTCTTC
CASGPPPHGGWAQFF
>few|TRBV20-1|TRBD1|TRBJ2-3
TGCAGTGCCCGGACAGGCCTCACAGATACGCAGTATTTT
CSARTGLTDTQYF
>-|TRBV9|-|TRBJ2-1
TGTGCCAGCAATCACGGGGGGCCGGGGGATGAGCAGTTCTTC
CASNHGGPGDEQFF
>-|TRBV5-1|TRBD1|TRBJ2-5
TGCGCCGGCAGCTTCGACAGGGGGGAGACCCAGTACTTC
CAGSFDRGETQYF
>few|TRBV6-2/TRBV6-3|-|TRBJ2-1
TGTGCCAGCAGCCTCGTGAGAAGGGGAGGATGGGATGAGCAGTTCTTC
CASSLVRRGGWDEQFF
>-|TRBV5-1|TRBD2|TRBJ2-1
TGCGCCAGCAGCCTCCTAGCTAGCGGGGGCAATACCTACAATGGGCAGTTCTTC
CASSLLASGGNTYNGQFF
>-|TRBV13|TRBD2|TRBJ2-3
TGTGCCAGCAGCCCGGGACTAGCGGACCCGAATTCGTTACAAGATACGCAGTATTTT
CASSPGLADPNSLQDTQYF
>-|TRBV2|TRBD2|TRBJ2-1
TGTGCCAGCAGTGAATGGTCGAGCGGGGTTCGGAATGAGCAGTTCTTC
CASSEWSSGVRNEQFF
>-|TRBV7-9|TRBD2|TRBJ2-3
TGTGCCAGCAGCTCACCATTAGCGGGGGGGCTTTCAGATACGCAGTATTTT
CASSSPLAGGLSDTQYF
>-|TRBV4-2|TRBD1|TRBJ1-4
TGTGCCAGCAGCCCCCTGTCCGGACAGGGGGTGGAAAAACTGTTTTTT
CASSPLSGQGVEKLFF
>few|TRBV6-2/TRBV6-3|-|TRBJ2-5
TGTGCCAGCAGTTACGGGCCCTATGGCGAGACCCAGTACTTC
CASSYGPYGETQYF
>-|TRBV4-3|-|TRBJ1-2
TGCGCCAGCAGCCAAGAGGACTCCGACTATGGCTACACCTTC
CASSQEDSDYGYTF
>-|TRBV3-1|-|TRBJ1-2
TGTACCAGCAGCCAGTCAGGGAATGGCTATGGCTACACCTTC
CTSSQSGNGYGYTF
>-|TRBV12-3/TRBV12-4|TRBD1|TRBJ1-4
TGTGCCAGCAGTCCCTCAGGGGGCATTCATGAAAAACTGTTTTTT
CASSPSGGIHEKLFF
>few|TRBV4-1|TRBD2|TRBJ2-3
TGCGCCAGCAGCCAACGTGGGGGGGGAGCAGATACGCAGTATTTT
CASSQRGGGADTQYF
>few|TRBV18|-|TRBJ2-5
TGTGCCAGCTCACCACAACAGGGACAAGAGACCCAGTACTTC
CASSPQQGQETQYF
>once|TRBV6-6|-|TRBJ2-1
TGTGCCAGCAGTTACGGTTTGGGGAATGAGCAGTTCTTC
CASSYGLGNEQFF
>many|TRBV5-1|-|TRBJ1-2
TGCGCCAGCAGCTTGGTAGGAGGGTACTATGGCTACACCTTC
CASSLVGGYYGYTF
>-|TRBV6-5|-|TRBJ1-2
TGTGCCAGCAGTTACTCGACCGGGGGATCTGGCTACACCTTC
CASSYSTGGSGYTF
>-|TRBV11-2|-|TRBJ2-1
TGTGCCAGCAGCTTTAATCCAGGTTTCAGGGGTAGGGGCAATGAGCAGTTCTTC
CASSFNPGFRGRGNEQFF
>few|TRBV3-1|-|TRBJ2-1
TGTGCCAGCAGCCGAACCGCAGGGTCGGGAGACAATGAGCAGTTCTTC
CASSRTAGSGDNEQFF
>-|TRBV5-1|TRBD2|TRBJ2-1
TGCGCCAGCAGCTCGCGACTAGCGGATGAGCAGTTCTTC
CASSSRLADEQFF
>-|TRBV24-1|TRBD1|TRBJ2-1
TGTGCCACCAGTGATTCCGGGACAGGGAAGGGTGAGCAGTTCTTC
CATSDSGTGKGEQFF
>-|TRBV12-3/TRBV12-4|-|TRBJ2-1
TGTGCCAGCACCCAGACAGACAATGAGCAGTTCTTC
CASTQTDNEQFF
>few|TRBV12-3/TRBV12-4|TRBD1|TRBJ1-6
TGTGCCAGCAGTCTGACAGGGACGGCTTCACCCCTCCACTTT
CASSLTGTASPLHF
>-|TRBV27|-|TRBJ1-2
TGTGCCAGCAGTCCCAGGGACCCCGATTTTCTCTATGGCTACACCTTC
CASSPRDPDFLYGYTF
>few|TRBV19|-|TRBJ2-3
TGTGCCAGTAGTATCGGGTCTTTTTACGATACGCAGTATTTT
CASSIGSFYDTQYF
>-|TRBV18|-|TRBJ2-3
TGTGCCAGCTCACCAACCGGACAGAGCTCCACAGATACGCAGTATTTT
CASSPTGQSSTDTQYF
>-|TRBV6-5|TRBD1|TRBJ2-1
TGTGCCAGTAGTTACTCGGGACAGGGATCGGATGAGCAGTTCTTC
CASSYSGQGSDEQFF
>-|TRBV7-2|-|TRBJ2-6
TGTGCCAGCAGCTTCCTGTCCGGGGCCAACGTCCTGACTTTC
CASSFLSGANVLTF
>-|TRBV15|-|TRBJ2-7
TGTGCCACCAGCAGAGTCGGCCCACCCTACGAGCAGTACTTC
CATSRVGPPYEQYF
>-|TRBV27|TRBD2|TRBJ2-5
TGTGCCAGCAGGGATCTAGCGGGGCCACAGGGGACCCAGTACTTC
CASRDLAGPQGTQYF
>-|TRBV7-2|-|TRBJ2-2
TGTGCCAGCAGCTGGCTATGGGGCGGCGGGGAGCTGTTTTTT
CASSWLWGGGELFF
>-|TRBV28|-|TRBJ1-1
TGTGCCAGCAACCCGTGGGGGCGGGTCGAGGACACTGAAGCTTTCTTT
CASNPWGRVEDTEAFF